The entry below gives a single T cell receptor (beta chain) sequence along with its context. Its cognate antigen is unknown. This sample includes further DNA sequences coding for the same CDR3. The entry originates in a study of cytomegalovirus exposure and HLA in healthy donors. As for the study in general: HLA-typed donors were the source of about 85 million unique TCRs held in an early data release. Study conclusions and caveats: Relative to the approximately 700-donor mean, N-insertions were reportedly fewer in an Asian-associated ancestry cluster in a later analysis. The authors judged a highly shared variant cluster likely a sequencing artifact.

The V gene lost 5 bases and the J gene lost 7 bases, with 27 bases spanning the gap. This CDR3 comprises 19 residues. Per the germline V gene, CDR1 is KGHSH and CDR2 is LQKENI. PCR primers comprised 60 Vbeta and 13 Jbeta primers. Profiling relied on immunoSEQ multiplex PCR, and the TCRdb table lists in-frame clones only, not all of them. The sample lists around 100,000 clones, around four fifths occurring once. The sequenced sample was PBMCs. The TCR comes from a man in his forties in good health and CMV-seronegative. This chain links TRBV18 with TRBJ1-6; D gene uncertain. The CDR3 protein is CASSSTSGPLQSGNSPLHF. The CDR3 coding sequence is TGTGCCAGCTCAAGCACCTCCGGGCCACTACAATCGGGGAATTCACCCCTCCACTTT.